This T cell receptor (beta chain) came from a study of blood T cell repertoires in COVID-19. This clone has just one count. The CDR3 is 13 residues long. Looked up from germline, CDR1 is KGHSH and CDR2 is LQKENI. With V trimmed by 5 bases and J by 5 bases, 5 bases remained unmatched. In the study's own analysis: Researchers report that nucleated cell counts were estimated from reference gene primer amplification. Produced via immunoSEQ multiplex PCR; TCRdb's table is partial and in-frame only. That table supplies the V and J calls and clone size; D and trimming were determined from the DNA. The sample records some 250,000 clones, around 83% being singletons.

The source of this sequence is a man aged 40-49 years with active or convalescent COVID-19. The V call is TRBV18, the J call TRBJ1-1, with 7 bases aligning to TRBD1. Sample: peripheral blood. CDR3 amino acids: CASSTGEVTEAFF. CDR3 in DNA: TGTGCCAGCTCAACAGGGGAGGTGACTGAAGCTTTCTTT.